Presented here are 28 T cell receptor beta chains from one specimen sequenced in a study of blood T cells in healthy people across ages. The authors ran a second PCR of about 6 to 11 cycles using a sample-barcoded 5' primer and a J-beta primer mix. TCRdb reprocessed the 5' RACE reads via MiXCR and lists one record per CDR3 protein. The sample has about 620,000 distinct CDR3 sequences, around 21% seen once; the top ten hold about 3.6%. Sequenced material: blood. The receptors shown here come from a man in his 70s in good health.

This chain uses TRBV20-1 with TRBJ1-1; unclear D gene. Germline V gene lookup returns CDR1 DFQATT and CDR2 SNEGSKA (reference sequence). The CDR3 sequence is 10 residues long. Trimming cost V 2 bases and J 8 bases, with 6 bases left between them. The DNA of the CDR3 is TGCAGTGCTAGAACCGAAGAAGCTTTCTTT. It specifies CSARTEEAFF.

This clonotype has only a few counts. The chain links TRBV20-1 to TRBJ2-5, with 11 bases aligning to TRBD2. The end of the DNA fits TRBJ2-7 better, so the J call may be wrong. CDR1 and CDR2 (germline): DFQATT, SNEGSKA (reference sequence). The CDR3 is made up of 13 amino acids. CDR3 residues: CSAPTSGTYEQYF. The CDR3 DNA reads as TGCAGTGCCCCGACTAGCGGGACTTACGAGCAGTACTTC.

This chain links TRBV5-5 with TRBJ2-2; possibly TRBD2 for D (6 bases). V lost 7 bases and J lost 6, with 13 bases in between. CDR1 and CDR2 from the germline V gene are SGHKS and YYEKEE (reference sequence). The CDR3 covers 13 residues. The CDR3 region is CASGFGSPGELFF. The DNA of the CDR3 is TGTGCCAGCGGATTCGGGAGCCCCGGGGAGCTGTTTTTT.

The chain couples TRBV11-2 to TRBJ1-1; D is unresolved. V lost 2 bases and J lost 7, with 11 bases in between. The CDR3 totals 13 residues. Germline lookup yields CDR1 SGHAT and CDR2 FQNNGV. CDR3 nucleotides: TGTGCCAGCAGCTTACCCCTACTTAGTGAAGCTTTCTTT. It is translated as CASSLPLLSEAFF.

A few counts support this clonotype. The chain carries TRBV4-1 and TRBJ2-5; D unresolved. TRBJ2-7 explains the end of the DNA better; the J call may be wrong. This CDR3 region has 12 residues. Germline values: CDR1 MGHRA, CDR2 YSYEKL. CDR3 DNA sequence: TGCGCCAGCAGCCAAGACTACGGCGAGCAGTACTTC. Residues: CASSQDYGEQYF.

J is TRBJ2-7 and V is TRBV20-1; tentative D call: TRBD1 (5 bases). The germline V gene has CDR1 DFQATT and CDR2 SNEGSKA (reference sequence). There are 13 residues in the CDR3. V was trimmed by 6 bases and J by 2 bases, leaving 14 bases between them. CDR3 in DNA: TGCAGTGCCATTTCAGGGTTTACCTACGAGCAGTACTTC. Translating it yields CSAISGFTYEQYF.

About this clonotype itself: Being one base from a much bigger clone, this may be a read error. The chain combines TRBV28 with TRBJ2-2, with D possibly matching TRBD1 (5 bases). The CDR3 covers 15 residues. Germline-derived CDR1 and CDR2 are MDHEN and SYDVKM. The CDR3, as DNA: TGTGCCAACAGTTTGCCCCAGGGTAGGACCGGGGAGCTGTTTTTT. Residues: CANSLPQGRTGELFF.

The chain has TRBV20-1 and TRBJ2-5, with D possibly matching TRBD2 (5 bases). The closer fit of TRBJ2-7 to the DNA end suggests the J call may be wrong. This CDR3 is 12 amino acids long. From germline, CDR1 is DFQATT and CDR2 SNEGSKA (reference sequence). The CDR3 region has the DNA TGCAGTGCTCCACGACTAAAGAACGAGCAGTACTTC. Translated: CSAPRLKNEQYF.

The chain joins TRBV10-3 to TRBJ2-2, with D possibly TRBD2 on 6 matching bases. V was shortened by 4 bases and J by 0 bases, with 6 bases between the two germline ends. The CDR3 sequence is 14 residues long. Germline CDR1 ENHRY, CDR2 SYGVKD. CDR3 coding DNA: TGTGCCATCAGTGCTAGCGCGAACACCGGGGAGCTGTTTTTT. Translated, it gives CAISASANTGELFF.

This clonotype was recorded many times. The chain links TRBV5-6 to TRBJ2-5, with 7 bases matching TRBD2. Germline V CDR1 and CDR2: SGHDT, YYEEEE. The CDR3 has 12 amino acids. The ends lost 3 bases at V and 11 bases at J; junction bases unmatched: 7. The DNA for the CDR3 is TGTGCCAGCAGCTCACGACGGGGGGAACAGTACTTC. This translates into CASSSRRGEQYF.

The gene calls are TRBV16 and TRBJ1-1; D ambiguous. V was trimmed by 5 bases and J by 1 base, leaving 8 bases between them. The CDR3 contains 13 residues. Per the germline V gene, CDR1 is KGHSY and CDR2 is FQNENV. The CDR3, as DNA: TGTGCCAGCAGCGAGGACTGGAACACTGAAGCTTTCTTT. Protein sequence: CASSEDWNTEAFF.

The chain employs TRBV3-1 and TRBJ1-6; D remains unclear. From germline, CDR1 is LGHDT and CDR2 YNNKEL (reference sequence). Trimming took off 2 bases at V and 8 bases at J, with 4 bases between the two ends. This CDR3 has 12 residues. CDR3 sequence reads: CASSQMDSPLHF. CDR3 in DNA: TGTGCCAGCAGCCAAATGGATTCACCCCTCCACTTT.

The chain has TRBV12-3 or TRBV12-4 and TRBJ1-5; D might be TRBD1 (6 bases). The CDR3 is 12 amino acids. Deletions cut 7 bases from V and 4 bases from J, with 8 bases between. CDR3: CASKTGNQPQHF. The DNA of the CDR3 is TGTGCCAGCAAAACAGGGAATCAGCCCCAGCATTTT.

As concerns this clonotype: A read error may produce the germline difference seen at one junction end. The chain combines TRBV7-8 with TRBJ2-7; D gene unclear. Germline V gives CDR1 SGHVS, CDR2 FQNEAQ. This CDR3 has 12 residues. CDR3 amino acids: CASSLEQYEQCF. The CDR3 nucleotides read TGTGCCAGCAGCTTAGAACAGTACGAGCAGTGCTTC.

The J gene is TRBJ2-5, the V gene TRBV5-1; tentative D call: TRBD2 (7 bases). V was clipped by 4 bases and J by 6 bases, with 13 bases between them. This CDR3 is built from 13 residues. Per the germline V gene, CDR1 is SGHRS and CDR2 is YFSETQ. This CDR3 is CASSTGGSQTQYF. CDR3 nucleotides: TGCGCCAGCAGCACGGGGGGCAGCCAGACCCAGTACTTC.

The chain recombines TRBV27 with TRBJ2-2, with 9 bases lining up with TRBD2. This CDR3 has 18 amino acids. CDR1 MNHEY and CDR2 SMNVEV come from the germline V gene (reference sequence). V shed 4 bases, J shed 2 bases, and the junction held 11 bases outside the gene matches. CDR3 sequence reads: CASSSPAGGKPNTGELFF. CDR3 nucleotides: TGTGCCAGCAGTTCTCCGGCGGGAGGGAAACCAAACACCGGGGAGCTGTTTTTT.

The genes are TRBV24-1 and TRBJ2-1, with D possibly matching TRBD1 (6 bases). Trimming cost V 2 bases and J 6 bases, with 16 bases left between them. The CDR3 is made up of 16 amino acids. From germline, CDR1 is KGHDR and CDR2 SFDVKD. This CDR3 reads CATSDSGQSRPNEQFF. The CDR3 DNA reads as TGTGCCACCAGTGATTCTGGACAGAGTAGACCCAATGAGCAGTTCTTC.

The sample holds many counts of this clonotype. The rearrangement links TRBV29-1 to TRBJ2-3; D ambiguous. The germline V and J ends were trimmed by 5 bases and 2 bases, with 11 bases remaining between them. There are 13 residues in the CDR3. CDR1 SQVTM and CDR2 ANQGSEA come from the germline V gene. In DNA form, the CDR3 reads TGCAGCGTTAACCGACAAAACACAGATACGCAGTATTTT. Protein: CSVNRQNTDTQYF.

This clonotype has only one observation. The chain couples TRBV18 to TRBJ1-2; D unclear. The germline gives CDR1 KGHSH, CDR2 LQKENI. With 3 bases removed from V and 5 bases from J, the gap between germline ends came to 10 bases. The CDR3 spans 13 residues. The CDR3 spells CASSPIREYGYTF. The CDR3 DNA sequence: TGTGCCAGCTCACCGATACGGGAATATGGCTACACCTTC.

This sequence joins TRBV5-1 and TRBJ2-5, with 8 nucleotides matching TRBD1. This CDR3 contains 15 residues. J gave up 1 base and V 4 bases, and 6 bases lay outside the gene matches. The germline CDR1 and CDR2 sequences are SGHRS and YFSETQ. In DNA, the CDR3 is TGCGCCAGCAGCACCGGGACAGGCCTCCAAGAGACCCAGTACTTC. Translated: CASSTGTGLQETQYF. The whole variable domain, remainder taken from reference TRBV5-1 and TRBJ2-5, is KAGVTQTPRYLIKTRGQQVTLSCSPISGHRSVSWYQQTPGQGLQFLFEYFSETQRNKGNFPGRFSGRQFSNSRSEMNVSTLELGDSALYLCASSTGTGLQETQYFGPGTRLLVL.

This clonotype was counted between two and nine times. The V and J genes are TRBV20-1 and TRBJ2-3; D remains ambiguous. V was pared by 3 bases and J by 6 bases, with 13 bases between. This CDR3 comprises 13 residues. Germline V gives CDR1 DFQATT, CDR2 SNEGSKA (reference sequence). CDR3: CSASQSSSDTQYF. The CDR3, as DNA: TGCAGTGCTAGTCAATCTAGTTCGGATACGCAGTATTTT.

The CDR3 spells CSASRTSGNLGTHEQFF. In DNA form, the CDR3 reads TGCAGTGCTTCCCGGACTAGCGGGAATTTGGGTACGCATGAGCAGTTCTTC. V and J are TRBV20-1 and TRBJ2-1; 12 bases are a match to TRBD2. This CDR3 comprises 17 residues. Per the germline V gene, CDR1 is DFQATT and CDR2 is SNEGSKA (reference sequence). Losses at the gene ends were 5 bases for V and 8 bases for J; bases not matched to a gene: 16.

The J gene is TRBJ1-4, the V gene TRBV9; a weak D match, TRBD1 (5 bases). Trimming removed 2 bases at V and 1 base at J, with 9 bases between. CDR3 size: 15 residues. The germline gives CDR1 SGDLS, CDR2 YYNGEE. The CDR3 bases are TGTGCCAGCAGCGTTTGGGGGGAAACTAATGAAAAACTGTTTTTT. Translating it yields CASSVWGETNEKLFF.

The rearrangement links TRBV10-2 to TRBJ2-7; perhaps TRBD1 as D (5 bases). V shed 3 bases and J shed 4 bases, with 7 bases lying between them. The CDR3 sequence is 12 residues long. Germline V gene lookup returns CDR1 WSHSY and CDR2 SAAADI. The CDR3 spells CASSEDRYEQYF. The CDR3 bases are TGCGCCAGCAGTGAAGACAGATACGAGCAGTACTTC.

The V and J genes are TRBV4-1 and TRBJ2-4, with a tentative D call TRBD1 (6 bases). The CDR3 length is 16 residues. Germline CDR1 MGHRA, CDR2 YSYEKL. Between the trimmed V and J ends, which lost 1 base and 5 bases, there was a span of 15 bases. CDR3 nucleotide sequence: TGCGCCAGCAGCCAAGGGGCTCTAGGGGGAGAAAACATTCAGTACTTC. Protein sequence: CASSQGALGGENIQYF.

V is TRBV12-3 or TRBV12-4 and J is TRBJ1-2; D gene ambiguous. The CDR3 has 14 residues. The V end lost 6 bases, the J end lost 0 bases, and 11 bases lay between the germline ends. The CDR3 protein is CASRGLASNYGYTF. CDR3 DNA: TGTGCCAGCAGGGGATTGGCATCTAACTATGGCTACACCTTC.

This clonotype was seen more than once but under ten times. CDR3 protein: CAISQGNEQFF. CDR3 sequence (DNA): TGTGCCATCAGCCAGGGGAATGAGCAGTTCTTC. The chain combines TRBV10-3 with TRBJ2-1; possibly TRBD1 for D (6 bases). The V and J ends lost 6 bases and 7 bases respectively, with 7 bases between them. The germline gives CDR1 ENHRY, CDR2 SYGVKD. This CDR3 is built from 11 residues.

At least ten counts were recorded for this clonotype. The DNA of the CDR3 is TGCAGCGCAACACAGGGGTTGGCGGGTGAAGCTTTCTTT. Residues: CSATQGLAGEAFF. The V gene is TRBV29-1, the J gene TRBJ1-1, with 7 bases matching TRBD1. Germline V gives CDR1 SQVTM, CDR2 ANQGSEA. This CDR3 has 13 residues. The V and J ends lost 7 bases and 7 bases, in that order; junction bases with no gene match: 12. Complete variable domain (other parts from reference TRBV29-1 and TRBJ1-1): SAVISQKPSRDICQRGTSLTIQCQVDSQVTMMFWYRQQPGQSLTLIATANQGSEATYESGFVIDKFPISRPNLTFSTLTVSNMSPEDSSIYLCSATQGLAGEAFFGQGTRLTVV.